In its sample, the clone carrying this T cell receptor (beta chain) was seen once. At one end the junction does not follow the germline gene, possibly because of a read error. These data are taken from a study of T cells in Graves' hyperthyroidism and ophthalmopathy. Germline CDR1 and CDR2: LNHNV and YYDKDF (reference sequence). The CDR3 extends over 15 amino acids. TCR beta CDR3 regions were amplified from RNA transcripts. An initial round of RT-PCR targeting the TCR CDR3 relied on the HTBI primer set. TCRdb reprocessed the multiplex PCR reads via MiXCR and lists one record per CDR3 protein. The table records roughly 570,000 distinct CDR3 sequences, about 45% of them present only once.

This receptor was obtained from an adult woman with Graves' disease, either hyperthyroidism or ophthalmopathy (not recorded which). The chain combines TRBV15 with TRBJ1-2; TRBD1 matches at 9 bases. The sample was peripheral blood or thyroid tissue (not recorded which). The CDR3 spells CATSRATGGNYGYTF. The CDR3 nucleotides are TGCGCCACCAGCAGGGCGACAGGGGGTAACTATGGCTACACCTTC.